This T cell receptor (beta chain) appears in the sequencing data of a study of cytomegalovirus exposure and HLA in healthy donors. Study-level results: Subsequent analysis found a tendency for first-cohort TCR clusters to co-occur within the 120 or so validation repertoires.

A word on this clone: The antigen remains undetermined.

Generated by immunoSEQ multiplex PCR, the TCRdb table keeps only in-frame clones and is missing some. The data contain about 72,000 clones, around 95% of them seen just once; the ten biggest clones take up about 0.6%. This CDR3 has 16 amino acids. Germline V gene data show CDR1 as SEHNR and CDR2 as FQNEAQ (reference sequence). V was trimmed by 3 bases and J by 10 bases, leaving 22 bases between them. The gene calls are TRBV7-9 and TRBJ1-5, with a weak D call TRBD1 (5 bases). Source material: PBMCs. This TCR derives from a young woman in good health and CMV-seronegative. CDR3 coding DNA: TGTGCCAGCAGCTTGGGTGCGGGCGGGGGAGTGGGCCCCCAGCATTTT. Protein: CASSLGAGGGVGPQHF.